One and the same sample provided the 16 T cell receptor beta chains below, sequenced in a study of PD-1 blockade in classical Hodgkin lymphoma (dated by TCRdb to the early 2020s). To prepare the library, the immunoSEQ multiplex PCR assay was applied. TCRdb took over this immuneACCESS table, retaining in-frame rearrangements with V and J assigned. Such tables are incomplete; in checked studies, under half of the missing clones stem from an unresolved V gene, and the remainder is unexplained. The sample table lists about 23,000 clones, 70% to 90% of them with a count of one. 7.5% to 9.5% of the sample is in the top ten clones. The time point label on this specimen signifies: cycle 2 day 1 (C2D1) of nivolumab. Relapse after autologous stem cell transplantation had occurred in all trial patients, and cohorts A, B and C were distinguished by prior brentuximab vedotin exposure. Sequenced here: peripheral blood mononuclear cells (PBMCs), sampled before the second cycle of nivolumab. The source of these receptors is a human donor with classical Hodgkin lymphoma.

The V gene is TRBV4-3, the J gene TRBJ2-6; D is unresolved. V lost 2 bases and J 0 bases, leaving 5 bases between the germline ends. This CDR3 contains 15 residues. CDR1 is LGHNA and CDR2 is YSLEER in the germline V gene. In nucleotides, the CDR3 is TGCGCCAGCAGCCAACGGAACTCTGGGGCCAACGTCCTGACTTTC. Amino acid sequence: CASSQRNSGANVLTF.

The J gene is TRBJ2-3, the V gene TRBV15; 9 bases agree with TRBD2. The junction had 10 bases not matched to a gene; V was cut back by 0 bases and J by 3 bases. The V gene's germline CDR1 is LNHNV and CDR2 YYDKDF (reference sequence). The CDR3 is 18 residues long. The CDR3 nucleotides read TGTGCCACCAGCAGAGATCAAAGCGGGGGGCCCCTAACAGATACGCAGTATTTT. Amino acid sequence: CATSRDQSGGPLTDTQYF.

The J gene is TRBJ2-1, the V gene TRBV5-1, with 8 bases identical to TRBD2. Germline V CDR1 and CDR2: SGHRS, YFSETQ. V trimming: 0 bases; J trimming: 9 bases; junction bases outside the gene matches: 5. This CDR3 is 14 amino acids long. The CDR3 is CASSLELAVGEQFF. In nucleotides, the CDR3 is TGCGCCAGCAGCTTGGAACTAGCGGTCGGTGAGCAGTTCTTC.

The chain couples TRBV7-9 to TRBJ2-5, with D possibly matching TRBD2 (6 bases). The CDR3 runs to 15 residues. Trimming removed 5 bases from V and 2 bases from J, with 15 bases in between. CDR1 and CDR2 from the germline V gene are SEHNR and FQNEAQ (reference sequence). CDR3 sequence (DNA): TGTGCCAGCAGCCCCCGCCGTGGGACTCAAGAGACCCAGTACTTC. Its protein is CASSPRRGTQETQYF.

The chain employs TRBV9 and TRBJ2-3, with D possibly called TRBD1 or TRBD2 (5 bases each). CDR1 is SGDLS and CDR2 is YYNGEE in the germline V gene. V lost 4 bases, J lost 2 bases, and 17 bases lay in between. The CDR3 sequence is 16 residues long. The DNA for the CDR3 is TGTGCCAGCAGCCCTCTGAGCGCCGGGGCCACAGATACGCAGTATTTT. It is translated as CASSPLSAGATDTQYF.

This chain connects TRBV7-2 to TRBJ2-7; D unresolved. V was shortened by 0 bases and J by 6 bases, with 12 bases between the two germline ends. This CDR3 has 14 residues. Germline values: CDR1 SGHTA, CDR2 FQGNSA. CDR3 sequence reads: CASSLAASGSEQYF. CDR3 bases: TGTGCCAGCAGCTTAGCGGCATCGGGTTCCGAGCAGTACTTC.

This clone was recorded only once. J is TRBJ2-7 and V is TRBV5-4; TRBD1 aligns across 8 bases. This CDR3 spans 14 amino acids. Trimming cost V 2 bases and J 3 bases; bases outside gene matches: 4. The germline CDR1 and CDR2 sequences are SGHNT and YYREEE (reference sequence). CDR3 sequence reads: CASSFGQGDYEQYF. The CDR3 nucleotides read TGTGCCAGCAGCTTCGGACAGGGTGACTACGAGCAGTACTTC.

The chain has TRBV28 and TRBJ2-1, with 7 bases aligning to TRBD1. The V gene end was trimmed by 4 bases and the J gene end by 3 bases; junction bases not matched to a gene: 9. CDR1 is MDHEN and CDR2 is SYDVKM in the germline V gene. CDR3 length: 16 residues. The chain's CDR3 is CASSSGDRVIYNEQFF. The CDR3 nucleotides are TGTGCCAGCAGTTCGGGCGACAGGGTGATCTACAATGAGCAGTTCTTC.

Only one count was recorded for this clone. The CDR3 nucleotides are TGTGCCAGCAGCCTCACACCTCGGGACAGGGGAACAGATACGCAGTATTTT. This encodes CASSLTPRDRGTDTQYF. The V call is TRBV7-9, the J call TRBJ2-3; 10 bases agree with TRBD1. Germline lookup yields CDR1 SEHNR and CDR2 FQNEAQ (reference sequence). After removal of 5 bases from V and 3 bases from J, the junction contained 11 bases not matched to a gene. The CDR3 has 17 residues.

This chain joins TRBV7-8 and TRBJ1-5, with no clear D. The germline V gene has CDR1 SGHVS and CDR2 FQNEAQ. V was trimmed by 5 bases and J by 2 bases, leaving 10 bases between them. This CDR3 contains 14 residues. This CDR3 is CASSTAGGNQPQHF. The CDR3 DNA is TGTGCCAGCAGCACCGCCGGTGGCAATCAGCCCCAGCATTTT.

This CDR3 is CASSSLGTFNTGELFF. CDR3 in DNA: TGTGCCAGCAGTTCCCTTGGGACCTTTAACACCGGGGAGCTGTTTTTT. The V and J genes are TRBV27 and TRBJ2-2; D possibly matches TRBD1 or TRBD2 (5 bases each). Trimming shortened V by 4 bases and J by 2 bases, and 14 bases separated the two germline ends. CDR3 length equals 16 residues. Per germline, CDR1 MNHEY and CDR2 SMNVEV (reference sequence).

The chain employs TRBV30 and TRBJ2-5, with TRBD2 identical over 8 bases. Germline V gene lookup returns CDR1 GTSNPN and CDR2 SVGIG (reference sequence). Germline trimming cut 2 bases from V and 6 bases from J; bases unmatched to any gene: 5. This CDR3 is built from 13 residues. The CDR3 region has the DNA TGTGCCTGGAGTCGGGGGGGGTTAAAGACCCAGTACTTC. Amino acid sequence: CAWSRGGLKTQYF.

The genes are TRBV5-4 and TRBJ1-6; tentative D call: TRBD1 (6 bases). Germline CDR1 and CDR2: SGHNT and YYREEE (reference sequence). The CDR3 spans 16 residues. V shed 0 bases and J shed 7 bases, with 14 bases lying between them. The CDR3 spells CASSLATGRPNSPLHF. DNA of the CDR3: TGTGCCAGCAGCTTGGCGACAGGAAGACCCAATTCACCCCTCCACTTT.

This clone was counted a single time. Because it lacks the conserved phenylalanine or tryptophan at the end, this CDR3 is likely a read error. The DNA is omitted, as the CDR3 cannot be located on it reliably, and the CDR3 follows TCRdb's listing. The V call is TRBV4-1, the J call TRBJ2-4; the table's D call, TRBD2, has no DNA check behind it. Termini included, the CDR3 measures 15 amino acids. Germline V gene lookup returns CDR1 MGHRA and CDR2 YSYEKL. The CDR3 here is CASSFRDTSGGPTNL.

The chain couples TRBV11-3 to TRBJ2-1; 10 positions agree with TRBD1. Looked up from germline, CDR1 is SGHNT and CDR2 is YENEEA. CDR3 length: 15 residues. With 5 bases clipped from V and 8 bases from J, the junction kept 9 bases outside the gene matches. The CDR3 spells CASSKSRDRGHEQFF. CDR3 DNA sequence: TGTGCCAGCAGCAAAAGCCGGGACAGGGGTCATGAGCAGTTCTTC. Complete variable domain (other parts from reference TRBV11-3 and TRBJ2-1): EAGVVQSPRYKIIEKKQPVAFWCNPISGHNTLYWYLQNLGQGPELLIRYENEEAVDDSQLPKDRFSAERLKGVDSTLKIQPAELGDSAVYLCASSKSRDRGHEQFFGPGTRLTVL.

The chain couples TRBV7-9 to TRBJ1-2; D call uncertain. Germline lookup yields CDR1 SEHNR and CDR2 FQNEAQ (reference sequence). V lost 5 bases and J lost 2, with 15 bases in between. This CDR3 is 15 amino acids long. The CDR3 protein is CASSDRAPDNYGYTF. The DNA of the CDR3 is TGTGCCAGCAGCGACCGGGCCCCAGACAACTATGGCTACACCTTC.